This TCR beta chain was recorded in a study of control samples from healthy donors and cancer patients. The CDR3 is 13 amino acids. J was trimmed by 5 bases and V by 8 bases; bases with no gene match: 8. Profiling relied on immunoSEQ multiplex PCR, and the TCRdb table lists in-frame clones only, not all of them. The sample records around 120,000 clones, over 85% being singletons. V is TRBV12-3 or TRBV12-4 and J is TRBJ1-1; 7 bases are shared with TRBD1. Specimen: blood. The receptor's source is a young man in good health. CDR3 sequence (DNA): TGTGCCAGCCATCGGCAGGGGGAGACTGAAGCTTTCTTT. This codes for CASHRQGETEAFF.